The clone carrying this T cell receptor beta chain has at least ten counts. No antigen is known for it. Extraction yielded at least 5 micrograms of total RNA per sample. A second PCR of 7 to 11 cycles used a sample-barcoded 5' primer and a J-beta primer mix. TCRdb independently ran MiXCR on the 5' RACE reads; one entry per CDR3 protein. Of hundreds of thousands of distinct CDR3 sequences in the sample, around 26% were seen once. The germline V gene has CDR1 SGHAT and CDR2 FQNNGV. Germline trimming cut 0 bases from V and 5 bases from J; bases unmatched to any gene: 8. CDR3 length: 16 residues. The data originate from a study of blood T cells in healthy people across ages. Study-level findings and limits: In the absence of known donor CMV status, changes in expanded clonotypes were possibly confounded. Roughly linearly, TCR beta diversity per million T cells fell as age increased. Researchers judged that diversity estimates from one million T cells fell short of true values.

This TCR was sampled from a woman older than 75 in good health. The source material was blood. The J gene is TRBJ2-5, the V gene TRBV11-2, with TRBD1 identical over 8 bases. CDR3: CASSLEGPGGRETQYF. The CDR3 bases are TGTGCCAGCAGCTTAGAGGGGCCAGGGGGCAGGGAGACCCAGTACTTC.